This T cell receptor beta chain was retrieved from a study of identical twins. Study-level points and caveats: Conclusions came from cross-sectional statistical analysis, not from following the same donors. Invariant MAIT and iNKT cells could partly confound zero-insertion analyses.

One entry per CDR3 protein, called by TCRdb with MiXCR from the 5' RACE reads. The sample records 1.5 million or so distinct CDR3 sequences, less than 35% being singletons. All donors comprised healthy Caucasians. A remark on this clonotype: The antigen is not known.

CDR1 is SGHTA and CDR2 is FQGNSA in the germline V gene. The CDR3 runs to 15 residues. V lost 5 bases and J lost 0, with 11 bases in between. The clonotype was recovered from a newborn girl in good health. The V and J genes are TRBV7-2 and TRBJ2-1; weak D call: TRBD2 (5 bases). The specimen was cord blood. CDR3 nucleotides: TGTGCCAGCAGCCCGGGATTTCTCTCCTACAATGAGCAGTTCTTC. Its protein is CASSPGFLSYNEQFF.